This T cell receptor beta chain was sequenced for a study of cytomegalovirus exposure and HLA in healthy donors. With respect to this clone: No antigen is known for it.

PCR used 60 Vbeta primers and 13 Jbeta primers. This table comes from immunoSEQ multiplex PCR, and its TCRdb copy is limited to in-frame clones, with some not included. Of about 150,000 clones in the sample, approximately 72% are singletons; the top ten hold approximately 2.8%. Germline loops: CDR1 MNHNS, CDR2 SASEGT. The CDR3 sequence is 17 residues long. V lost 2 bases and J lost 5; bases outside the gene matches: 8. Study results and caveats: The authors listed around 150 TCR beta chains as cytomegalovirus-associated. Further analysis, carried out later, found HLA-associated TCR beta chains more clonally expanded than equally common other chains. It was assumed in the presence/absence analyses that sequencing depth was roughly uniform across donors. The analysis excluded some indistinguishable V segments, including TRBV6-2 and TRBV6-3.

The sequence was collected from a man aged 18 to 29 in good health and CMV-seronegative. Sequenced sample: PBMCs. The rearrangement links TRBV6-1 to TRBJ2-5; 13 positions agree with TRBD2. CDR3: CASSERLAGGRGETQYF. CDR3 DNA: TGTGCCAGCAGTGAAAGACTAGCGGGGGGCCGGGGGGAGACCCAGTACTTC.